This T cell receptor (beta chain) was captured in a study of blood T cell repertoires in COVID-19. Whole-study context: Sample material is recorded as cDNA or gDNA derived from T cells, B-cell-depleted T cells, or PBMCs.

Source study methods: Reference gene primer amplification yielded estimated nucleated cell counts. Generated by immunoSEQ multiplex PCR, the TCRdb table keeps only in-frame clones and is missing some. That table supplies the V and J calls and clone size; D and trimming were determined from the DNA. Of hundreds of thousands of clones in the sample, about 90% were seen once. For this clone: Other DNA sequences within the sample encode an identical CDR3.

With 3 bases removed from V and 1 base from J, the gap between germline ends came to 9 bases. The CDR3 spans 14 residues. Germline V gene data show CDR1 as KGHSH and CDR2 as LQKENI. All enrollees were about 18 to 100 years old and from approximately 24 US areas. Material: PBMCs or T cells enriched from blood (not recorded which). This chain links TRBV18 with TRBJ1-1; D call uncertain. This receptor was identified in a middle-aged man who had been exposed to COVID-19. DNA for the CDR3: TGTGCCAGCTCACCGGCTGGGCCGAACACTGAAGCTTTCTTT. It codes for CASSPAGPNTEAFF.